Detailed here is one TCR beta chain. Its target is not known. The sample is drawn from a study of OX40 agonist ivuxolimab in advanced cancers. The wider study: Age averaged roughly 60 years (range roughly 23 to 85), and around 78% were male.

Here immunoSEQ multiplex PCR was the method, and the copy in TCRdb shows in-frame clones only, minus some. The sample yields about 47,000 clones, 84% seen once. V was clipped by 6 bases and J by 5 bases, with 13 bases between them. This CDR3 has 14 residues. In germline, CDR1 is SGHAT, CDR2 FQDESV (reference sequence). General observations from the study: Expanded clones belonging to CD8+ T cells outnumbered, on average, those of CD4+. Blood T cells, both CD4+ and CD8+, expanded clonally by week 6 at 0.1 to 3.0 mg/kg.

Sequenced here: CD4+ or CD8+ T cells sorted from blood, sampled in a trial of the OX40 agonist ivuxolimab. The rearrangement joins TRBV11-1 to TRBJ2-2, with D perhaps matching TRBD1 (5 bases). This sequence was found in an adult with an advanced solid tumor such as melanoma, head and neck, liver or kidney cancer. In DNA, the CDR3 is TGTGCCAGCAGGGGCTATAGGGGTACCGGGGAGCTGTTTTTT. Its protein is CASRGYRGTGELFF.